This T cell receptor beta chain was profiled in a study of T cell changes during pregnancy in multiple sclerosis. Per the germline V gene, CDR1 is SNHLY and CDR2 is FYNNEI. The ends lost 4 bases at V and 6 bases at J; junction bases unmatched: 4. This CDR3 spans 14 amino acids. Using immunoSEQ multiplex PCR, the repertoire was profiled, and TCRdb retains in-frame clones only, with some absent. The sample contains 65,000 to 85,000 clones, around 90% of which appear only once. The sequences come from CD4+ T cells from peripheral blood mononuclear cells, collected after pregnancy. The origin of this receptor is a female donor with multiple sclerosis, enrolled in a pregnancy study. The chain uses TRBV2 and TRBJ2-4; TRBD1 aligns across 9 bases. CDR3 in DNA: TGTGCCAGCAGTGTGGGACAGGGTGTAAACATTCAGTACTTC. Its translation: CASSVGQGVNIQYF. The full variable domain, in which reference TRBV2 and TRBJ2-4 provide the parts outside the CDR3, is EPEVTQTPSHQVTQMGQEVILRCVPISNHLYFYWYRQILGQKVEFLVSFYNNEISEKSEIFDDQFSVERPDGSNFTLKIRSTKLEDSAMYFCASSVGQGVNIQYFGAGTRLSVL.